The rows below give T cell receptor beta chains drawn from one sample of a study of T cells in Graves' hyperthyroidism and ophthalmopathy. Each CDR3 protein gets one entry after TCRdb re-called the multiplex PCR reads with MiXCR. The data show 75,000 to 100,000 distinct CDR3 sequences, 40% seen once. Sequenced sample: peripheral blood or thyroid tissue (not recorded which). Receptors were obtained from a woman aged 25 to 39 with Graves' hyperthyroidism. CDR3s include the opening cysteine and the closing phenylalanine or tryptophan. The D gene is left open where the match is weak. Size values are once, few and many counts, or a class for expanded clones, and some rows have none.

CDR3 protein: CASSSLGYDTEAFF; CDR3 DNA: TGCGCCAGCAGCTCCCTTGGGTATGACACTGAAGCTTTCTTT; D gene: NA; clone size: many; J gene: TRBJ1-1; V gene: TRBV5-1
CDR3 protein: CSARYPGPRNEKLFF; CDR3 DNA: TGCAGTGCTAGATACCCGGGACCGCGAAATGAAAAACTGTTTTTT; D gene: NA; clone size: many; J gene: TRBJ1-4; V gene: TRBV20-1
CDR3 protein: CASSVVQRDGELFF; CDR3 DNA: TGTGCCAGCAGCGTAGTTCAAAGAGACGGGGAGCTGTTTTTT; D gene: NA; clone size: many; J gene: TRBJ2-2; V gene: TRBV9
CDR3 protein: CASSVDPLSYEQYF; CDR3 DNA: TGTGCCAGCAGCGTAGATCCATTGTCCTACGAGCAGTACTTC; D gene: NA; clone size: many; J gene: TRBJ2-7; V gene: TRBV9
CDR3 protein: CSAYRNLNEKLFF; CDR3 DNA: TGCAGTGCTTACCGGAACCTTAATGAAAAACTGTTTTTT; D gene: NA; clone size: many; J gene: TRBJ1-4; V gene: TRBV20-1
CDR3 protein: CASSPHPGRIYSGNTIYF; CDR3 DNA: TGTGCCAGCAGCCCCCACCCAGGCAGAATTTACTCTGGAAACACCATATATTTT; D gene: NA; clone size: NA; J gene: TRBJ1-3; V gene: TRBV13
CDR3 protein: CSANLGRRAGELFF; CDR3 DNA: TGCAGTGCTAATTTGGGGCGCCGAGCCGGGGAGCTGTTTTTT; D gene: NA; clone size: NA; J gene: TRBJ2-2; V gene: TRBV20-1
CDR3 protein: CSAEGPRETAQYF; CDR3 DNA: TGCAGTGCCGAGGGTCCGAGGGAAACCGCGCAGTACTTC; D gene: NA; clone size: NA; J gene: TRBJ2-7; V gene: TRBV20-1
CDR3 protein: CASSLPLAGGADTQYF; CDR3 DNA: TGTGCCAGCAGTCTCCCGCTAGCGGGAGGCGCAGATACGCAGTATTTT; D gene: TRBD2; clone size: many; J gene: TRBJ2-3; V gene: TRBV6-6
CDR3 protein: CASSPPGVGISSGANVLTF; CDR3 DNA: TGTGCCAGCTCACCCCCCGGGGTGGGCATCTCCTCTGGGGCCAACGTCCTGACTTTC; D gene: NA; clone size: NA; J gene: TRBJ2-6; V gene: TRBV14
CDR3 protein: CASSDGGMFRFF; CDR3 DNA: TGTGCCAGCAGCGATGGCGGGATGTTTCGGTTCTTC; D gene: NA; clone size: NA; J gene: TRBJ2-1; V gene: TRBV2
CDR3 protein: CSALKQGWGLYGYTF; CDR3 DNA: TGCAGTGCTCTAAAACAGGGCTGGGGCCTCTATGGCTACACCTTC; D gene: NA; clone size: NA; J gene: TRBJ1-2; V gene: TRBV20-1
CDR3 protein: CASSTSGTGELSPLHF; CDR3 DNA: TGTGCCAGTAGTACCTCCGGGACAGGGGAACTGTCACCCCTCCACTTT; D gene: TRBD1; clone size: NA; J gene: TRBJ1-6; V gene: TRBV19
CDR3 protein: CAWTSGSGETQYF; CDR3 DNA: TGTGCCTGGACTAGCGGGAGTGGAGAGACCCAGTACTTC; D gene: TRBD2; clone size: many; J gene: TRBJ2-5; V gene: TRBV30
CDR3 protein: CASLGLAGTGELFF; CDR3 DNA: TGCGCCAGCCTGGGACTAGCGGGAACCGGGGAGCTGTTTTTT; D gene: TRBD2; clone size: many; J gene: TRBJ2-2; V gene: TRBV5-1
CDR3 protein: CASSLLGETQYFGELFF; CDR3 DNA: NA; D gene: NA; clone size: NA; J gene: TRBJ2-2; V gene: TRBV7-9
CDR3 protein: CASSQEERQYEQYF; CDR3 DNA: TGTGCCAGCAGTCAGGAGGAGCGACAGTACGAGCAGTACTTC; D gene: NA; clone size: many; J gene: TRBJ2-7; V gene: TRBV28
CDR3 protein: CASSFGQAVHF; CDR3 DNA: TGTGCCAGCAGCTTCGGACAGGCGGTCCACTTT; D gene: TRBD1; clone size: many; J gene: TRBJ1-6; V gene: TRBV11-1
CDR3 protein: CAINRQGGDTEAFF; CDR3 DNA: TGTGCCATCAACAGACAGGGGGGTGACACTGAAGCTTTCTTT; D gene: TRBD1; clone size: many; J gene: TRBJ1-1; V gene: TRBV10-3
CDR3 protein: CASSYSPNTNTEAFF; CDR3 DNA: TGTGCCAGCAGTTACTCACCTAACACGAACACTGAAGCTTTCTTT; D gene: NA; clone size: many; J gene: TRBJ1-1; V gene: TRBV28
CDR3 protein: CASLSPGTATEAFF; CDR3 DNA: TGTGCCAGCTTATCCCCAGGGACGGCCACTGAAGCTTTCTTT; D gene: NA; clone size: many; J gene: TRBJ1-1; V gene: TRBV28
CDR3 protein: CASSGGANEKLFF; CDR3 DNA: TGTGCCAGCAGCGGGGGGGCTAATGAAAAACTGTTTTTT; D gene: NA; clone size: many; J gene: TRBJ1-4; V gene: TRBV7-2
CDR3 protein: CATSSLGYGTGGNYGYTF; CDR3 DNA: TGTGCCACCAGCAGCTTAGGGTACGGGACAGGGGGGAACTATGGCTACACCTTC; D gene: TRBD1; clone size: NA; J gene: TRBJ1-2; V gene: TRBV15
CDR3 protein: CASSLSGTGHGLNTEAFF; CDR3 DNA: TGTGCCAGCAGTTTAAGTGGGACAGGGCATGGTTTGAACACTGAAGCTTTCTTT; D gene: TRBD1; clone size: NA; J gene: TRBJ1-1; V gene: TRBV28
CDR3 protein: CASSPPPGYSGANVLTF; CDR3 DNA: TGTGCCAGCAGCCCCCCCCCCGGGTACTCTGGGGCCAACGTCCTGACTTTC; D gene: NA; clone size: many; J gene: TRBJ2-6; V gene: TRBV7-9
CDR3 protein: CATSRPRFAEAFF; CDR3 DNA: TGTGCCACCAGCAGACCTAGATTTGCTGAAGCTTTCTTT; D gene: NA; clone size: NA; J gene: TRBJ1-1; V gene: TRBV15
CDR3 protein: CSALGTSGMPETQYF; CDR3 DNA: TGCAGTGCTTTGGGGACTAGCGGGATGCCAGAGACCCAGTACTTC; D gene: TRBD2; clone size: NA; J gene: TRBJ2-5; V gene: TRBV20-1
CDR3 protein: CSARDPLDVNQPQHF; CDR3 DNA: TGCAGTGCTAGGGACCCCTTGGACGTCAATCAGCCCCAGCATTTT; D gene: NA; clone size: many; J gene: TRBJ1-5; V gene: TRBV20-1
CDR3 protein: CASGPGQGWFEQYF; CDR3 DNA: TGCGCCAGCGGTCCGGGACAGGGATGGTTCGAGCAGTACTTC; D gene: TRBD1; clone size: NA; J gene: TRBJ2-7; V gene: TRBV10-1
CDR3 protein: CATSRRDTQSSYEQYF; CDR3 DNA: TGTGCCACCAGCAGACGGGACACGCAGAGCTCCTACGAGCAGTACTTC; D gene: NA; clone size: NA; J gene: TRBJ2-7; V gene: TRBV15
CDR3 protein: CASSYPTGLDYGYTF; CDR3 DNA: TGTGCCAGCAGTTACCCGACAGGGTTGGACTATGGCTACACCTTC; D gene: TRBD1; clone size: many; J gene: TRBJ1-2; V gene: TRBV6-6
CDR3 protein: CASSLSGRDQPQHF; CDR3 DNA: TGTGCCAGCAGCTTGTCGGGTAGGGATCAGCCCCAGCATTTT; D gene: NA; clone size: many; J gene: TRBJ1-5; V gene: TRBV5-5
CDR3 protein: CAIRGTPNTGELFF; CDR3 DNA: TGTGCCATCAGGGGGACACCCAACACCGGGGAGCTGTTTTTT; D gene: NA; clone size: NA; J gene: TRBJ2-2; V gene: TRBV10-3
CDR3 protein: CASSRSPGGSLLHF; CDR3 DNA: TGTGCCAGCTCACGGTCCCCAGGGGGTTCACTCCTCCACTTT; D gene: TRBD1; clone size: NA; J gene: TRBJ1-6; V gene: TRBV18
CDR3 protein: CASSVGLAGVYEQYF; CDR3 DNA: TGTGCCAGCAGCGTGGGACTAGCGGGAGTCTACGAGCAGTACTTC; D gene: TRBD2; clone size: NA; J gene: TRBJ2-7; V gene: TRBV9
CDR3 protein: CSATRSSYEQYF; CDR3 DNA: TGCAGTGCCACGCGAAGCTCCTACGAGCAGTACTTC; D gene: NA; clone size: many; J gene: TRBJ2-7; V gene: TRBV20-1
CDR3 protein: CASSLVPTGMGSPLHF; CDR3 DNA: TGTGCCAGCAGTTTAGTCCCGACAGGCATGGGGTCACCCCTCCACTTT; D gene: NA; clone size: many; J gene: TRBJ1-6; V gene: TRBV27
CDR3 protein: CASSFLTGELRNTIYF; CDR3 DNA: TGTGCCAGCAGTTTCCTAACAGGGGAACTGAGAAACACCATATATTTT; D gene: TRBD1; clone size: NA; J gene: TRBJ1-3; V gene: TRBV28
CDR3 protein: CASSLGLAGNNEQFF; CDR3 DNA: TGCGCCAGCAGCTTGGGTCTAGCGGGGAACAATGAGCAGTTCTTC; D gene: TRBD2; clone size: many; J gene: TRBJ2-1; V gene: TRBV5-1
CDR3 protein: CASSPGGAFPYEQYF; CDR3 DNA: TGTGCCAGCAGCCCTGGCGGAGCTTTTCCCTACGAGCAGTACTTC; D gene: NA; clone size: many; J gene: TRBJ2-7; V gene: TRBV14
CDR3 protein: CASSQEGAGGVAEAFF; CDR3 DNA: TGTGCCAGCAGCCAAGAGGGGGCAGGGGGGGTCGCTGAAGCTTTCTTT; D gene: TRBD1; clone size: many; J gene: TRBJ1-1; V gene: TRBV7-2
CDR3 protein: CASSSREAQETQYF; CDR3 DNA: TGTGCCAGCAGCTCCCGGGAGGCCCAAGAGACCCAGTACTTC; D gene: TRBD2; clone size: NA; J gene: TRBJ2-5; V gene: TRBV7-9
CDR3 protein: CSASKREWGWGTYEQYF; CDR3 DNA: TGCAGTGCTAGCAAGCGGGAGTGGGGGTGGGGGACCTACGAGCAGTACTTC; D gene: TRBD2; clone size: many; J gene: TRBJ2-7; V gene: TRBV20-1
CDR3 protein: CSADWTGLKGEQYF; CDR3 DNA: TGCAGTGCTGATTGGACAGGGCTTAAGGGCGAGCAGTACTTC; D gene: TRBD1; clone size: many; J gene: TRBJ2-7; V gene: TRBV20-1
CDR3 protein: CASSHQGGFNTGELFF; CDR3 DNA: TGCGCCAGCAGCCATCAGGGGGGATTCAACACCGGGGAGCTGTTTTTC; D gene: NA; clone size: NA; J gene: TRBJ2-2; V gene: TRBV5-1
CDR3 protein: CAWSVQDPYEQYF; CDR3 DNA: TGTGCCTGGAGTGTACAGGACCCCTACGAGCAGTACTTC; D gene: NA; clone size: many; J gene: TRBJ2-7; V gene: TRBV30
CDR3 protein: CSAAPQGLVGELFF; CDR3 DNA: TGCAGTGCCGCGCCGCAGGGGCTGGTCGGGGAGCTGTTTTTT; D gene: NA; clone size: many; J gene: TRBJ2-2; V gene: TRBV20-1
CDR3 protein: CASSFTGGSGEAFF; CDR3 DNA: TGCGCCAGCAGCTTTACAGGGGGCTCAGGGGAAGCTTTCTTT; D gene: TRBD1; clone size: NA; J gene: TRBJ1-1; V gene: TRBV5-1
CDR3 protein: CASSRGVGGYTF; CDR3 DNA: TGTGCCAGCAGCCGAGGGGTCGGTGGCTACACCTTC; D gene: NA; clone size: many; J gene: TRBJ1-2; V gene: TRBV14
CDR3 protein: CASSYSGTGAGELFF; CDR3 DNA: TGTGCCAGCAGTTACTCAGGGACAGGGGCCGGGGAGCTGTTTTTT; D gene: TRBD1; clone size: many; J gene: TRBJ2-2; V gene: TRBV6-5
CDR3 protein: CASSSTSGSSYEQYF; CDR3 DNA: TGTGCCAGCAGCTCGACTAGCGGGAGCTCCTACGAGCAGTACTTC; D gene: TRBD2; clone size: many; J gene: TRBJ2-7; V gene: TRBV7-9
CDR3 protein: CATGSRWGGYTF; CDR3 DNA: TGTGCCACCGGGTCCCGGTGGGGTGGCTACACCTTC; D gene: NA; clone size: many; J gene: TRBJ1-2; V gene: TRBV24-1
CDR3 protein: CAISYWAKGETQYF; CDR3 DNA: TGTGCCATCAGTTACTGGGCGAAGGGAGAGACCCAGTACTTC; D gene: NA; clone size: NA; J gene: TRBJ2-5; V gene: TRBV10-3